The T cell receptor (beta chain) described here comes from a study of OX40 agonist ivuxolimab in advanced cancers. Data came from immunoSEQ multiplex PCR; TCRdb stores just in-frame clones and leaves some out. The table includes over 45,000 clones, around 89% detected once. The germline V gene encodes CDR1 SGHDT and CDR2 YYEEEE. This CDR3 comprises 14 residues. Trimming took off 4 bases at V and 8 bases at J, with 15 bases between the two ends. The sequence came from an adult with an advanced solid tumor such as melanoma, head and neck, liver or kidney cancer. Sample: CD4+ or CD8+ T cells sorted from blood, taken in a trial of the OX40 agonist ivuxolimab. The rearrangement links TRBV5-6 to TRBJ1-4, with D perhaps TRBD1 (6 bases). CDR3 sequence: CASSRTVRVEKLFF. The CDR3 DNA sequence: TGTGCCAGCAGCCGGACAGTAAGGGTAGAAAAACTGTTTTTT.